These T cell receptor beta chains were read from a single sample in a study of radiation and T cells in renal cell carcinoma. The protocol was immunoSEQ multiplex PCR, while the TCRdb copy is restricted to in-frame clones and leaves out a portion. The sample shows 150,000 or so clones, 88% of them seen only once. This sample comprised blood, obtained from a patient whose treatment included radiotherapy and nephrectomy. These receptors all stem from a woman aged 45-59 years with renal cell carcinoma. CDR3s include the opening cysteine and the closing phenylalanine or tryptophan. The D gene is left open where the match is weak. Some rows have no size entry. The others give once, few or many, or a class for an expanded clone.

size	V	length	J	D	DNA	CDR3
NA	TRBV6-5	14	TRBJ2-7	TRBD1	TGTGCCAGCACCGGGGACAGGGGCATCTACGAGCAGTACTTC	CASTGDRGIYEQYF
NA	TRBV6-1	13	TRBJ2-7	NA	TGTGCCAGCGGGCCCGACTGGATCTACGAGCAGTACTTC	CASGPDWIYEQYF
NA	TRBV11-2	16	TRBJ1-1	TRBD1	TGTGCCAGCAGCCCCCGGACAGGGCTTTTCTACACTGAAGCTTTCTTT	CASSPRTGLFYTEAFF
NA	TRBV7-9	13	TRBJ1-1	NA	TGTGCCAGCAGCTTAGCCCTGAACACTGAAGCTTTCTTT	CASSLALNTEAFF
NA	TRBV25-1	15	TRBJ2-5	TRBD2	TGTGCCAGCAGTAAGACTAGCGGGGGGGCGGAGACCCAGTACTTC	CASSKTSGGAETQYF
NA	TRBV15	13	TRBJ1-5	NA	TGTGCCACCAGCAGTGATCCGAATCAGCCCCAGCATTTT	CATSSDPNQPQHF
NA	TRBV29-1	17	TRBJ2-6	TRBD1	TGCAGCGTTACGGACAGGGCCTTGTCCTCTGGGGCCAACGTCCTGACTTTC	CSVTDRALSSGANVLTF
NA	TRBV6-5	15	TRBJ1-3	NA	TGTGCCAGCAGGGGCAGTGGGTCGACCGGAAACACCATATATTTT	CASRGSGSTGNTIYF
NA	TRBV6-5	15	TRBJ1-2	NA	TGTGCCAGCAGTCCGACTCTACAGGGAAAGTATGGCTACACCTTC	CASSPTLQGKYGYTF
NA	TRBV11-2	13	TRBJ1-2	TRBD1	TGTGCCAGCAGCCCCACAGGGGACTATGGCTACACCTTC	CASSPTGDYGYTF
NA	TRBV10-3	14	TRBJ2-7	TRBD1	TGTGCCATCAGTAGAAGCGGACAGGGCGACGAGCAGTACTTC	CAISRSGQGDEQYF
NA	TRBV7-3	14	TRBJ1-1	NA	TGTGCCAGCAGTAAAGGTGAGGAGAACACTGAAGCTTTCTTT	CASSKGEENTEAFF
once	TRBV9	16	TRBJ1-3	NA	TGTGCCAGCAGCGTAGGCGGCAGGGAGGCTGGAAACACCATATATTTT	CASSVGGREAGNTIYF
few	TRBV5-1	14	TRBJ1-4	NA	TGCGCCAGCAGCTCGGAAGCAACTAATGAAAAACTGTTTTTT	CASSSEATNEKLFF
NA	TRBV29-1	14	TRBJ1-1	TRBD1	TGCAGCGTTGGACCCGGGACAGGGGACGCTGAAGCTTTCTTT	CSVGPGTGDAEAFF
NA	TRBV4-2	17	TRBJ2-6	TRBD1	TGTGCCAGCAGCCAGACAGGGAATCCCTCTGGGGCCAACGTCCTGACTTTC	CASSQTGNPSGANVLTF
once	TRBV7-9	15	TRBJ1-6	TRBD1	TGTGCCAGCAGCCGTCAGGGACAGACAAATTCACCCCTCCACTTT	CASSRQGQTNSPLHF
NA	TRBV5-1	16	TRBJ2-5	TRBD2	TGCGCCAGCAGCTCCGGACTAGCGGGGGCCGCGGAGACCCAGTACTTC	CASSSGLAGAAETQYF
NA	TRBV25-1	14	TRBJ1-1	NA	TGTGCCAGCAGGCGTAACTGGGGGAACACTGAAGCTTTCTTT	CASRRNWGNTEAFF
NA	TRBV10-3	15	TRBJ1-4	NA	TGTGCCATCAGGGAGACCGGGACGGGTAATGAAAAACTGTTTTTT	CAIRETGTGNEKLFF
NA	TRBV13	13	TRBJ1-1	NA	TGTGCCAGCAGCCTCCAGATGAACACTGAAGCTTTCTTT	CASSLQMNTEAFF
NA	TRBV4-2	15	TRBJ1-1	NA	TGTGCCAGCAGCCAAGTAAGGGGGGAGTTGGCTGAAGCTTTCTTT	CASSQVRGELAEAFF
NA	TRBV10-3	15	TRBJ1-2	NA	TGTGCCATCAGGATAACGGGGGCGACGTCCAGGGGCTACACCTTC	CAIRITGATSRGYTF
NA	TRBV19	13	TRBJ1-1	NA	TGTGCCAGTAGTTCTCGACAGCCGACTGAAGCTTTCTTT	CASSSRQPTEAFF
NA	TRBV5-5	16	TRBJ2-7	TRBD1	TGTGCCAGCAGCTCGCCTGGGACAGGGGCTGGGTACGAGCAGTACTTC	CASSSPGTGAGYEQYF